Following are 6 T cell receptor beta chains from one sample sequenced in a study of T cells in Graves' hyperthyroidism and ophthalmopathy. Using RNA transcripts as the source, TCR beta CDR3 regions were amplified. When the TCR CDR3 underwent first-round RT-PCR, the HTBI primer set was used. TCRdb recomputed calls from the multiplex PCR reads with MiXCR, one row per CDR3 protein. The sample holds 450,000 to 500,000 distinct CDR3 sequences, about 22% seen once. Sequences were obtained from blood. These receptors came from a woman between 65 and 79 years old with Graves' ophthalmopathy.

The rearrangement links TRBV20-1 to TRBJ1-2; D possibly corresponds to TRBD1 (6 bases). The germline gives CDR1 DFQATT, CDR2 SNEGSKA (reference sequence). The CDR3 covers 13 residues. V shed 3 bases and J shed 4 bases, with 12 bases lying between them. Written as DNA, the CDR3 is TGCAGTGCTAGCCGCCCAGGGGTCTATGGCTACACCTTC. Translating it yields CSASRPGVYGYTF.

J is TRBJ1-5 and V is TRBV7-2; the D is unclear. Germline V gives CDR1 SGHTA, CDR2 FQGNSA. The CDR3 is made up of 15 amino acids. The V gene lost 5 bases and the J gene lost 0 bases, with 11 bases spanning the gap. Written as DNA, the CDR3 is TGTGCCAGCAGCCACAATACGTATAGCAATCAGCCCCAGCATTTT. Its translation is CASSHNTYSNQPQHF.

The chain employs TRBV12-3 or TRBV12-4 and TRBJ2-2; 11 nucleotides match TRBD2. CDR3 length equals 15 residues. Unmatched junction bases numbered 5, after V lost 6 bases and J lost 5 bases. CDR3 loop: CASRVAGGRTGELFF. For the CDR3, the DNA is TGTGCCAGCAGGGTAGCGGGAGGGCGAACCGGGGAGCTGTTTTTT.

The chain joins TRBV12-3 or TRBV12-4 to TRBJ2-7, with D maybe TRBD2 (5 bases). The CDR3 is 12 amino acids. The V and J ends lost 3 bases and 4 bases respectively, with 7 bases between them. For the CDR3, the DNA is TGTGCCAGCAGTTTTACTAGATACGAGCAGTACTTC. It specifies CASSFTRYEQYF.

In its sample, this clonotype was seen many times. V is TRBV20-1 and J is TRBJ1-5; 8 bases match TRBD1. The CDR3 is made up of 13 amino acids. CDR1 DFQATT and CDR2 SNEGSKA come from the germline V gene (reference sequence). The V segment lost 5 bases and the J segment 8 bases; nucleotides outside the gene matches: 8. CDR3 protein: CSAARTGTEPQHF. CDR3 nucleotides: TGCAGTGCTGCCCGGACAGGGACGGAGCCCCAGCATTTT.

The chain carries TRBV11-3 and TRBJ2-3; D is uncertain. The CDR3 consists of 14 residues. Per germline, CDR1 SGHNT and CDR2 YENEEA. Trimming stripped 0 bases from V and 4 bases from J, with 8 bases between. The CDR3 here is CASSLESSADTQYF. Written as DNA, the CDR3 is TGTGCCAGCAGCTTAGAAAGCAGCGCAGATACGCAGTATTTT.